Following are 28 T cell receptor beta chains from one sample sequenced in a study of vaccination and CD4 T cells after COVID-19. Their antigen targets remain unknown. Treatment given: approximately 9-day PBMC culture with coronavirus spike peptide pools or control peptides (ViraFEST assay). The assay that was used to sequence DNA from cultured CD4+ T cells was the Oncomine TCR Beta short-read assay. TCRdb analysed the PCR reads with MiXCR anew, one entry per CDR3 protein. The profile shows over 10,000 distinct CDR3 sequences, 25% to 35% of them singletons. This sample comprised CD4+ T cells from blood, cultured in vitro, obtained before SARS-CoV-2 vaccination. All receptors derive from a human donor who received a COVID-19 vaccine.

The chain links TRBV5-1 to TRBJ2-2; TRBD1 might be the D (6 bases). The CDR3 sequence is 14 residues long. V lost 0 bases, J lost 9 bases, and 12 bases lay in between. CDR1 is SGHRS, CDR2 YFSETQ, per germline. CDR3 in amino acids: CASSLVQWDRELFF. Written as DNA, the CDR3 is TGCGCCAGCAGCTTGGTTCAGTGGGACAGGGAGCTGTTTTTT.

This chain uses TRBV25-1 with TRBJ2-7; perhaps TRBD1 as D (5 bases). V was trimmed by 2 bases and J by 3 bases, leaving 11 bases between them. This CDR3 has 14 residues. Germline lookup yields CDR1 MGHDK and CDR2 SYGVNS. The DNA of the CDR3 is TGTGCCAGCAGTGAAATCGGCAGGGACTACGAGCAGTACTTC. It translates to CASSEIGRDYEQYF.

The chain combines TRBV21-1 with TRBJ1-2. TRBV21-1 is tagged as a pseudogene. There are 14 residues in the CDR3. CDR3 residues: CASSKRGRNYGYTF. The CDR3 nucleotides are TGTGCCAGCAGCAAACGGGGGAGGAACTATGGCTACACCTTC.

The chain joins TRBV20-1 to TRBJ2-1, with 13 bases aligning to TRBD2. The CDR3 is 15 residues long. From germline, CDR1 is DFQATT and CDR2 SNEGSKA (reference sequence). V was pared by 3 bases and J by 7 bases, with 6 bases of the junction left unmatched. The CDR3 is CSARPRTSGGNEQFF. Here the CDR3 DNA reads TGCAGTGCTAGGCCTCGGACTAGCGGGGGAAATGAGCAGTTCTTC.

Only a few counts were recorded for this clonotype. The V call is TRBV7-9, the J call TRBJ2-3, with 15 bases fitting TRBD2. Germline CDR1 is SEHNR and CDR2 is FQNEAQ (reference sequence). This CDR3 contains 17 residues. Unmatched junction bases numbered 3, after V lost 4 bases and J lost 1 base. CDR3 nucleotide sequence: TGTGCCAGCAGCTGGGGACTAGCGGGGGGTGGCACAGATACGCAGTATTTT. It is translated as CASSWGLAGGGTDTQYF.

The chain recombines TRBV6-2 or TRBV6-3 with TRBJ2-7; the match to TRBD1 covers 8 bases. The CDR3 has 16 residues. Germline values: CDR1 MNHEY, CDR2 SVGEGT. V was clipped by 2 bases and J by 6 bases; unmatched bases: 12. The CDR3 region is CASSYRGQGSLAEQYF. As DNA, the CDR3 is TGTGCCAGCAGTTACCGTGGACAGGGAAGTTTAGCCGAGCAGTACTTC.

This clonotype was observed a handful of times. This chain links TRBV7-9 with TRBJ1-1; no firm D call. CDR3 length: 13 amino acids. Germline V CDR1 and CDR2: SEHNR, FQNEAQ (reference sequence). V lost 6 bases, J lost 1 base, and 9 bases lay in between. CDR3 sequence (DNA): TGTGCCAGCAGTTTACAGCCGAACACTGAAGCTTTCTTT. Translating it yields CASSLQPNTEAFF.

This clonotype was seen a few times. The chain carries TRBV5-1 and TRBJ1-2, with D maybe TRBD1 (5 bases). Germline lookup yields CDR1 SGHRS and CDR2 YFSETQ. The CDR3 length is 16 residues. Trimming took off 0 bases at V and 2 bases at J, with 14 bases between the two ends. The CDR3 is CASSLADTRGNYGYTF. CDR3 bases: TGCGCCAGCAGCTTGGCCGATACTCGGGGCAACTATGGCTACACCTTC.

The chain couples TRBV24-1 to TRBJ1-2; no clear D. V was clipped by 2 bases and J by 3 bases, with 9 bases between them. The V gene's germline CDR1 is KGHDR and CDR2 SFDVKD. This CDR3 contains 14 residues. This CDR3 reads CATSDSAVDYGYTF. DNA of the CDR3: TGTGCCACCAGTGATTCAGCGGTAGACTATGGCTACACCTTC.

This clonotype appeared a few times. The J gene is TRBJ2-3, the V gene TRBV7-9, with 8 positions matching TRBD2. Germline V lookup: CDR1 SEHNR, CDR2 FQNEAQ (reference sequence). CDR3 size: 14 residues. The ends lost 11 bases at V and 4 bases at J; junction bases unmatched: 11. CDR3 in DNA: TGTGCCCCGGGGGGGGCCGGGGGCCCAGATACGCAGTATTTT. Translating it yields CAPGGAGGPDTQYF.

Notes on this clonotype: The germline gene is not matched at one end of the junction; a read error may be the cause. The CDR3 nucleotides are TGTGCCAGTAGTTTTGGGGCCCCGATGAACACTGAAGCTTTCTTT. It encodes CASSFGAPMNTEAFF. This chain links TRBV12-3 or TRBV12-4 with TRBJ1-1; the D gene is possibly TRBD1 (5 bases). The CDR3 length is 15 residues.

CDR3 nucleotides: TGTGCCAGCAGCTTCGGCGGAAACCAAGAGACCCAGTACTTC. Residues: CASSFGGNQETQYF. The gene calls are TRBV7-9 and TRBJ2-5, with D unresolved. CDR1 is SEHNR and CDR2 is FQNEAQ in the germline V gene (reference sequence). Trimming cost V 3 bases and J 0 bases, with 8 bases left between them. This CDR3 is built from 14 residues.

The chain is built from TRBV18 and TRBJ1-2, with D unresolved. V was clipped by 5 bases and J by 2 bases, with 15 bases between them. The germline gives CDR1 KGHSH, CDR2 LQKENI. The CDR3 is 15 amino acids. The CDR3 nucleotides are TGTGCCAGCTCAAACGGTTACGAGGGAAACTATGGCTACACCTTC. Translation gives CASSNGYEGNYGYTF.

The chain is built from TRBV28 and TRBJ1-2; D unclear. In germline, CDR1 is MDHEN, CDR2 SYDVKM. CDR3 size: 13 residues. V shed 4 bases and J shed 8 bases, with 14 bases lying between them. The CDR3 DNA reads TGTGCCAGCAGTTCGGAGGGCGTGCGGGGCTACACCTTC. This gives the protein CASSSEGVRGYTF.

CDR3 protein: CASSPGTGNTIYF. CDR3 coding DNA: TGTGCCAGTAGTCCGGGGACTGGAAACACCATATATTTT. The rearrangement joins TRBV19 to TRBJ1-3; the D is unclear. The V end lost 5 bases, the J end lost 2 bases, and 7 bases lay between the germline ends. The CDR3 has 13 residues. The germline CDR1 and CDR2 sequences are LNHDA and SQIVND (reference sequence).

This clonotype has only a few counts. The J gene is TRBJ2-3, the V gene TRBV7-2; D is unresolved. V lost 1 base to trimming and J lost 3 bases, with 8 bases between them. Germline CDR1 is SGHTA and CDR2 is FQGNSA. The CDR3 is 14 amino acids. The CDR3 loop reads CASSLGQRTDTQYF. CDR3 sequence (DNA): TGTGCCAGCAGCTTAGGGCAGAGAACAGATACGCAGTATTTT.

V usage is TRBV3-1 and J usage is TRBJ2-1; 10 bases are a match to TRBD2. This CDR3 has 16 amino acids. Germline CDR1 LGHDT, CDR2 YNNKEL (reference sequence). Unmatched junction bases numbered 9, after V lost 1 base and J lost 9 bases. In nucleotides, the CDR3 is TGTGCCAGCAGCCAAGGAGGAAGCGGGGGGGCGGGTGAGCAGTTCTTC. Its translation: CASSQGGSGGAGEQFF.

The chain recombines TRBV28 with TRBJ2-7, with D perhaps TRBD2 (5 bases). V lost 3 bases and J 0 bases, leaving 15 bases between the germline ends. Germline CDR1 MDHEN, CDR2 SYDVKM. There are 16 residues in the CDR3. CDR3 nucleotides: TGTGCCAGCAGTTTGGTTTCCCCGGGATTCTCCTACGAGCAGTACTTC. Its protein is CASSLVSPGFSYEQYF. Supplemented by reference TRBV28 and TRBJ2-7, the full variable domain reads DVKVTQSSRYLVKRTGEKVFLECVQDMDHENMFWYRQDPGLGLRLIYFSYDVKMKEKGDIPEGYSVSREKKERFSLILESASTNQTSMYLCASSLVSPGFSYEQYFGPGTRLTVT.

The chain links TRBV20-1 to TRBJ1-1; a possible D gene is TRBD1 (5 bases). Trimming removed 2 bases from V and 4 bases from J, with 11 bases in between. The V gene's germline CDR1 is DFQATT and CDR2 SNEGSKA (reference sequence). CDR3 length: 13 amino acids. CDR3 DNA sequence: TGCAGTGCTAGACCATCCGGGGCCACTGAAGCTTTCTTT. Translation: CSARPSGATEAFF.

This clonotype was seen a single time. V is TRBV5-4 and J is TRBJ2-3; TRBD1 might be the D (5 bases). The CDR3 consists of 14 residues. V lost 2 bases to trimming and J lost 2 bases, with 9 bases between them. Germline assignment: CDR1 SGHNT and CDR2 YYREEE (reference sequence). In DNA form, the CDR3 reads TGTGCCAGCAGCTTCCGACAGACCACAGATACGCAGTATTTT. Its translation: CASSFRQTTDTQYF.

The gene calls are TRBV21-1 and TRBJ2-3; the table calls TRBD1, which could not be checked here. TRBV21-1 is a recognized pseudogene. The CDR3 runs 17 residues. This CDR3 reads CASSTEPVRGVTDTQYF. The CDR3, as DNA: TGTGCCAGCAGCACAGAGCCGGTGCGGGGGGTCACAGATACGCAGTATTTT.

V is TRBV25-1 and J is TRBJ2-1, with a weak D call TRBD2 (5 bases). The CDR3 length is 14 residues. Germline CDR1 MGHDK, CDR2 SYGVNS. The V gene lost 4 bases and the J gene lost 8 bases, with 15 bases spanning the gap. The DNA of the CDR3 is TGTGCCAGCAGTGCTCACCGAGGGTTCGATGAGCAGTTCTTC. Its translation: CASSAHRGFDEQFF.

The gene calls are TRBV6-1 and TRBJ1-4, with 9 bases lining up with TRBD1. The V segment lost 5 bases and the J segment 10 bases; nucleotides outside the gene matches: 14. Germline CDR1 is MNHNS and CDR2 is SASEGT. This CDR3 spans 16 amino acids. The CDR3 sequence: CASSHKNRGRGGKLFF. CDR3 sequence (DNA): TGTGCCAGCAGTCATAAGAACAGGGGGCGCGGCGGAAAACTGTTTTTT.

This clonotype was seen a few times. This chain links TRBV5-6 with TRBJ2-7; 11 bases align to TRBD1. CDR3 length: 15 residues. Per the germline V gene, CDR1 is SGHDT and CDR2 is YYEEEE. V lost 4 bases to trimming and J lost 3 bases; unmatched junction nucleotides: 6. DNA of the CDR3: TGTGCCAGCAGCGCCGGGACAGGGGGTCACTACGAGCAGTACTTC. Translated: CASSAGTGGHYEQYF.

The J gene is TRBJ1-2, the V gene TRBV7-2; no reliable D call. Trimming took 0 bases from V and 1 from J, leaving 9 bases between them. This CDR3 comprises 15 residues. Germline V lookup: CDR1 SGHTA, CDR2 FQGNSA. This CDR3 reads CASSLATGINYGYTF. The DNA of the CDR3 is TGTGCCAGCAGCTTAGCCACGGGTATTAACTATGGCTACACCTTC.

Here the CDR3 reads CASSSPGQGTYEQYF. CDR3 bases: TGTGCCAGCAGTTCTCCGGGACAGGGAACCTACGAGCAGTACTTC. The chain has TRBV21-1 and TRBJ2-7; the table's D gene call, TRBD1, was not cross checked with the DNA. TRBV21-1 is noted as a pseudogene. This CDR3 is built from 15 residues.

The CDR3 loop reads CASSLTASGELFF. CDR3 sequence (DNA): TGTGCCAGCAGTTTAACGGCCTCCGGCGAACTGTTTTTT. This chain connects TRBV12-3 or TRBV12-4 to TRBJ1-4, with D uncertain. The CDR3 totals 13 residues. The V end was cut by 2 bases, the J end by 12 bases, with 13 bases between.

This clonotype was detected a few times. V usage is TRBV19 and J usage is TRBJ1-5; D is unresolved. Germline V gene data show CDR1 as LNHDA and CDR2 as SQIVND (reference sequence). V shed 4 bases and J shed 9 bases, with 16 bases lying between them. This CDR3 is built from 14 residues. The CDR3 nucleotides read TGTGCCAGTAGTAACAGACCAACTGATCCGCCCCAGCATTTT. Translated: CASSNRPTDPPQHF.